The entry below gives a single T cell receptor beta chain sequence along with its context. Its antigen is still unknown. Vbeta (60) and Jbeta (13) primers were used in the PCR. Using immunoSEQ multiplex PCR, the repertoire was profiled, and TCRdb retains in-frame clones only, with some absent. In all, the sample yields 95,000 to 150,000 clones. This specimen comes from a study of cytomegalovirus exposure and HLA in healthy donors. Study-level findings and limits: It was reported that the classifier diagnosed cytomegalovirus status with high specificity and sensitivity in both the original and validation cohorts.

Trimming took 0 bases from V and 5 from J, leaving 13 bases between them. Germline V CDR1 and CDR2: MNHEY, SVGAGI. There are 15 residues in the CDR3. The receptor comes from a man aged 18 to 30 in good health and CMV-seronegative. The sample was PBMCs. The rearrangement links TRBV6-5 to TRBJ1-2; D gene unclear. CDR3 sequence: CASSYSTVSGYGYTF. In DNA, the CDR3 is TGTGCCAGCAGTTACTCGACGGTATCGGGGTATGGCTACACCTTC.